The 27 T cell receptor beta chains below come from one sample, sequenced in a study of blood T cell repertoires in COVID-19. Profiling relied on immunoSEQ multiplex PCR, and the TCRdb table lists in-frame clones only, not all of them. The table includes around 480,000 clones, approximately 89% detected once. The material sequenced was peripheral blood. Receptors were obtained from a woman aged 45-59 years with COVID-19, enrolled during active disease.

The CDR3 loop reads CASSQQGAQTEAFF. In DNA form, the CDR3 reads TGCGCCAGCAGCCAACAGGGGGCGCAGACTGAAGCTTTCTTT. The chain links TRBV4-1 to TRBJ1-1; 8 positions agree with TRBD1. CDR1 is MGHRA, CDR2 YSYEKL, per germline. This CDR3 contains 14 residues. J was trimmed by 5 bases and V by 2 bases; bases with no gene match: 4.

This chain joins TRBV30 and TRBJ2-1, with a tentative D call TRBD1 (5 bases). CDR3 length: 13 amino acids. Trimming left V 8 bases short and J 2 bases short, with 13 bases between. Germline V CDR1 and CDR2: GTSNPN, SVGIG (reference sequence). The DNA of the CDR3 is TGTGCCAGACGGCAGGGTACCTACAATGAGCAGTTCTTC. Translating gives CARRQGTYNEQFF.

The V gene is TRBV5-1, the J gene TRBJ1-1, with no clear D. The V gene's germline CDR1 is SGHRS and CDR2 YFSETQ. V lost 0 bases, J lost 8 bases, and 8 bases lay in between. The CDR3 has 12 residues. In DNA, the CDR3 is TGCGCCAGCAGCTTGGCGGGGTTCGAAGCTTTCTTT. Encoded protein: CASSLAGFEAFF.

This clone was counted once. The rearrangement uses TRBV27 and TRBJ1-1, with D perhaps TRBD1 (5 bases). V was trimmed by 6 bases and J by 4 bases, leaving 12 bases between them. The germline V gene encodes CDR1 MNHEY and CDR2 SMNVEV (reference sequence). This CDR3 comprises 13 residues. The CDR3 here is CASSPETVTEAFF. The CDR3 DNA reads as TGTGCCAGCAGCCCCGAGACAGTCACTGAAGCTTTCTTT.

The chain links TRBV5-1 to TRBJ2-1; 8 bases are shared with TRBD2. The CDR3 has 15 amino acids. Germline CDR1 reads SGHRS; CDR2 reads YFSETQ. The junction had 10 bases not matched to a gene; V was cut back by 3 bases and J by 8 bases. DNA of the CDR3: TGCGCCAGCAGCTACCTGAGCGGGGGTAGGGATGAGCAGTTCTTC. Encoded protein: CASSYLSGGRDEQFF. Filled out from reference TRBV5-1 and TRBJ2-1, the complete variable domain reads KAGVTQTPRYLIKTRGQQVTLSCSPISGHRSVSWYQQTPGQGLQFLFEYFSETQRNKGNFPGRFSGRQFSNSRSEMNVSTLELGDSALYLCASSYLSGGRDEQFFGPGTRLTVL.

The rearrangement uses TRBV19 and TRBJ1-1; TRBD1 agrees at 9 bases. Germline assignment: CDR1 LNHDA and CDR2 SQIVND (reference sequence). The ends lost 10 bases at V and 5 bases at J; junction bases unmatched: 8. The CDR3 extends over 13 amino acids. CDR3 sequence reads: CATLGQGRTEAFF. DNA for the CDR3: TGTGCCACCCTGGGACAGGGAAGGACTGAAGCTTTCTTT.

CDR3 nucleotides: TGTGCCATCTCCAAGACAGCCTCCTACGAGCAGTACTTC. It encodes CAISKTASYEQYF. V and J are TRBV6-5 and TRBJ2-7; TRBD1 might be the D (5 bases). CDR1 is MNHEY and CDR2 is SVGAGI in the germline V gene. V lost 10 bases to trimming and J lost 0 bases, with 13 bases between them. The CDR3 length is 13 residues.

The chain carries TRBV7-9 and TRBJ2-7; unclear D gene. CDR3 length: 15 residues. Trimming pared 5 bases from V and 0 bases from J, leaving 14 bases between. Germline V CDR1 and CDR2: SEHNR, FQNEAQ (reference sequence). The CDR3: CASSPDLASSYEQYF. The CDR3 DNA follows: TGTGCCAGCAGCCCTGACCTGGCTAGCTCCTACGAGCAGTACTTC.

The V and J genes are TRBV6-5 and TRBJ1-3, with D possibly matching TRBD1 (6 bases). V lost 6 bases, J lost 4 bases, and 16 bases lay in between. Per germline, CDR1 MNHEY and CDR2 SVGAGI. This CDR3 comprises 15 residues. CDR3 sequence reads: CASSYGQTFGNTIYF. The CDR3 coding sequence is TGTGCCAGCAGCTACGGACAGACGTTCGGAAACACCATATATTTT.

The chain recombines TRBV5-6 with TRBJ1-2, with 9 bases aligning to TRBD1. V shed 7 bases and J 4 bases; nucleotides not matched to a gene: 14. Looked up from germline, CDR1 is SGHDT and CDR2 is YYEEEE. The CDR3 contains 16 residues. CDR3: CASLRDRAEWSYGYTF. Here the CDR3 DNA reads TGTGCCAGCTTGAGGGACAGGGCAGAGTGGAGCTATGGCTACACCTTC.

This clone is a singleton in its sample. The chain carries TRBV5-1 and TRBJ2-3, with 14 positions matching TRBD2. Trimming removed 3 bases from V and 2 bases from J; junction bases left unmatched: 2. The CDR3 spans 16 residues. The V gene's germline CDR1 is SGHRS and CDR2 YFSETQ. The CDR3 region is CASSWTSGGYTDTQYF. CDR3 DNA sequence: TGCGCCAGCAGCTGGACTAGCGGGGGGTACACAGATACGCAGTATTTT.

CDR3 sequence: CAWSVPGENTEAFF. In DNA form, the CDR3 reads TGTGCCTGGAGTGTACCGGGGGAGAACACTGAAGCTTTCTTT. V gene TRBV30 combines with J gene TRBJ1-1, with D possibly TRBD1 on 5 matching bases. CDR1 is GTSNPN, CDR2 SVGIG, per germline (reference sequence). This CDR3 is built from 14 residues. V was shortened by 0 bases and J by 1 base, with 9 bases between the two germline ends.

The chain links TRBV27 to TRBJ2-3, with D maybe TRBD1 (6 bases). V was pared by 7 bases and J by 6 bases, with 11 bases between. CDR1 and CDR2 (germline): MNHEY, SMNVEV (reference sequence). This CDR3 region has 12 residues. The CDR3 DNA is TGTGCCAGCACCGGTCAGGGGGATACGCAGTATTTT. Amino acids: CASTGQGDTQYF.

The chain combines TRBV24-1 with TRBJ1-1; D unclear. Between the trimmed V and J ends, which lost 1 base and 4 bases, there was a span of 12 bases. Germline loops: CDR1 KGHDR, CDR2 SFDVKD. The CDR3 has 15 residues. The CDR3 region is CATSDLRRLSTEAFF. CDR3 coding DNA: TGTGCCACCAGTGATTTACGTCGGTTGAGCACTGAAGCTTTCTTT.

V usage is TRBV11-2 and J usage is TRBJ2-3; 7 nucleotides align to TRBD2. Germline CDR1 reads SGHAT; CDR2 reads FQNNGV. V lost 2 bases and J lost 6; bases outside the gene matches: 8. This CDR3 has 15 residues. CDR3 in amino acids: CASSLLAGGVDTQYF. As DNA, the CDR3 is TGTGCCAGCAGCTTATTAGCGGGCGGGGTGGATACGCAGTATTTT.

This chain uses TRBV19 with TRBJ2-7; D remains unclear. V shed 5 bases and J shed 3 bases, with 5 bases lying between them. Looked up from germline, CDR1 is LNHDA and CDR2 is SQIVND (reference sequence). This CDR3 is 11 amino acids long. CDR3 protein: CASSSSYEQYF. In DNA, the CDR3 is TGTGCCAGTAGTTCTAGCTACGAGCAGTACTTC.

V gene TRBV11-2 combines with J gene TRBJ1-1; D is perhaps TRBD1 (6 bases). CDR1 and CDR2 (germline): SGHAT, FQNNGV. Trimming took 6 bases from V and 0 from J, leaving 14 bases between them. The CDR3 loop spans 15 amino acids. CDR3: CASRSSGTLNTEAFF. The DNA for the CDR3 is TGTGCCAGCAGATCGTCCGGGACATTGAACACTGAAGCTTTCTTT.

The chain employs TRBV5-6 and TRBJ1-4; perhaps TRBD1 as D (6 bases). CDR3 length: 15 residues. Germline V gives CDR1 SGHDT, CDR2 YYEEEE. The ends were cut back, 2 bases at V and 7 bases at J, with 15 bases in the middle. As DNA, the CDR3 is TGTGCCAGCAGCTTATGGGGGACAACGAGTGAAAAACTGTTTTTT. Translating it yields CASSLWGTTSEKLFF. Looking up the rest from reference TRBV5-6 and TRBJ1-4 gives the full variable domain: DAGVTQSPTHLIKTRGQQVTLRCSPKSGHDTVSWYQQALGQGPQFIFQYYEEEERQRGNFPDRFSGHQFPNYSSELNVNALLLGDSALYLCASSLWGTTSEKLFFGSGTQLSVL.

CDR3 amino acids: CASSEVGMGDTEAFF. CDR3 nucleotide sequence: TGTGCCAGCAGTGAGGTCGGGATGGGCGACACTGAAGCTTTCTTT. The chain recombines TRBV2 with TRBJ1-1, with D unclear. The CDR3 consists of 15 residues. Germline CDR1 and CDR2: SNHLY and FYNNEI. Trimming stripped 3 bases from V and 3 bases from J, with 14 bases between. Using reference TRBV2 and TRBJ1-1 for the parts outside the CDR3, the full variable domain is EPEVTQTPSHQVTQMGQEVILRCVPISNHLYFYWYRQILGQKVEFLVSFYNNEISEKSEIFDDQFSVERPDGSNFTLKIRSTKLEDSAMYFCASSEVGMGDTEAFFGQGTRLTVV.

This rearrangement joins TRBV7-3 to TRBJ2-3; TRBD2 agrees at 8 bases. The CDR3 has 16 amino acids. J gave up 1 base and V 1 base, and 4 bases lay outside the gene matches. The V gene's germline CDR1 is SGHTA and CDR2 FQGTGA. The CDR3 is CASSLMGSGGTDTQYF. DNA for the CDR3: TGTGCCAGCAGCTTAATGGGTAGCGGGGGCACAGATACGCAGTATTTT. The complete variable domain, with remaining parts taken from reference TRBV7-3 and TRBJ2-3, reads GAGVSQTPSNKVTEKGKYVELRCDPISGHTALYWYRQSLGQGPEFLIYFQGTGAADDSGLPNDRFFAVRPEGSVSTLKIQRTERGDSAVYLCASSLMGSGGTDTQYFGPGTRLTVL.

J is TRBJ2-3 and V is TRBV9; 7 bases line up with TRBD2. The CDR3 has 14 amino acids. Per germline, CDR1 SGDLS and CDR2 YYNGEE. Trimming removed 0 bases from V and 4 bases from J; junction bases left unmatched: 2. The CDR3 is CASSVDSGADTQYF. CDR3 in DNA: TGTGCCAGCAGCGTAGACAGCGGGGCAGATACGCAGTATTTT.

The CDR3, as DNA: TGTGCCAGCAGCTTGGACGGACAGGGCTATGGCTACACCTTC. This gives the protein CASSLDGQGYGYTF. The genes are TRBV5-5 and TRBJ1-2, with 8 bases matching TRBD1. V trimming: 0 bases; J trimming: 4 bases; junction bases outside the gene matches: 2. CDR1 is SGHKS, CDR2 YYEKEE, per germline (reference sequence). The CDR3 runs to 14 residues.

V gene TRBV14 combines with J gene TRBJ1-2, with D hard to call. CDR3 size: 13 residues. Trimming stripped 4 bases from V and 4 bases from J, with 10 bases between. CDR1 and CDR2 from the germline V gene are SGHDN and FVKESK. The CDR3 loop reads CASSRRGRYGYTF. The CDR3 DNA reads TGTGCCAGCAGCCGCCGAGGCCGCTATGGCTACACCTTC.

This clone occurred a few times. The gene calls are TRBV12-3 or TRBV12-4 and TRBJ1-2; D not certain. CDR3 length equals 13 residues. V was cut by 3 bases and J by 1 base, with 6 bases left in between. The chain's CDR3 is CASSFQINYGYTF. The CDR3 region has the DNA TGTGCCAGCAGTTTTCAGATTAACTATGGCTACACCTTC.

The CDR3 region is CASTPLGGGNQPQHF. Written as DNA, the CDR3 is TGTGCCAGTACCCCCTTGGGGGGGGGCAATCAGCCCCAGCATTTT. V gene TRBV19 combines with J gene TRBJ1-5, with D maybe TRBD1 (5 bases). This CDR3 contains 15 residues. The germline gives CDR1 LNHDA, CDR2 SQIVND (reference sequence). V shed 7 bases and J shed 2 bases, with 15 bases lying between them.

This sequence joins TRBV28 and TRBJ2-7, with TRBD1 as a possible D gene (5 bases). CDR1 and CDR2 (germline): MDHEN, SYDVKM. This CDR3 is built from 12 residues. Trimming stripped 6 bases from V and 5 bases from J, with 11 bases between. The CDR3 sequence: CASREGVDEQYF. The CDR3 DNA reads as TGTGCCAGCAGAGAAGGGGTGGACGAGCAGTACTTC. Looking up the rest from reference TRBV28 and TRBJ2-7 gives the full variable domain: DVKVTQSSRYLVKRTGEKVFLECVQDMDHENMFWYRQDPGLGLRLIYFSYDVKMKEKGDIPEGYSVSREKKERFSLILESASTNQTSMYLCASREGVDEQYFGPGTRLTVT.

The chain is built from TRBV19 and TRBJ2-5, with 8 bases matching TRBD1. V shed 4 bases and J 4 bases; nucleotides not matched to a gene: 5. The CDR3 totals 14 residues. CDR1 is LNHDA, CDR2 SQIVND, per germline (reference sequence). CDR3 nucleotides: TGTGCCAGTAGTACGACAGGGGCGGCAGAGACCCAGTACTTC. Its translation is CASSTTGAAETQYF.